This is a list of T cell receptor beta chains from one sample in a study of blood T cell repertoires in COVID-19. Libraries were prepared by immunoSEQ multiplex PCR; TCRdb keeps only in-frame clonotypes and omits some of them. The data hold roughly 70,000 clones, with around 80% observed a single time. The specimen sequenced was peripheral blood. These receptors all come from a human donor in a cohort sampled during active COVID-19. Both conserved end residues are part of each CDR3. The D gene is left open where the match is weak. Clone sizes are given selectively: once, few, many, or a class where the clone is expanded.

d_call	v_call	clone_size	j_call	cdr3_aa	cdr3_nt
.	TRBV27	few	TRBJ2-7	CASSLGGSQYEQYF	TGTGCCAGCAGTTTAGGCGGGTCCCAATACGAGCAGTACTTC
.	TRBV20-1	.	TRBJ1-5	CSASRSLSEGQPQHF	TGCAGTGCTAGTAGGTCCCTCTCGGAGGGTCAGCCCCAGCATTTT
.	TRBV11-3	.	TRBJ2-5	CASSQRTGAHETQYF	TGTGCCAGCAGCCAAAGGACGGGAGCGCATGAGACCCAGTACTTC
.	TRBV19	.	TRBJ1-6	CASSRGGSGSPLHF	TGTGCCAGTAGCCGTGGCGGATCGGGTTCACCCCTCCACTTT
.	TRBV7-9	few	TRBJ1-1	CASSSVQGTEAFF	TGTGCCAGCAGCTCGGTCCAGGGGACTGAAGCTTTCTTT
TRBD2	TRBV6-4	.	TRBJ2-1	CASAVTSAYNEQFF	TGTGCCAGTGCCGTGACTAGCGCTTACAATGAGCAGTTCTTC
TRBD1	TRBV19	few	TRBJ1-6	CASSRNRGPTANSPLHF	TGTGCCAGTAGTAGGAACAGGGGACCTACCGCTAATTCACCCCTCCACTTT
.	TRBV10-3	.	TRBJ2-7	CAISRQPYEQYF	TGTGCCATCAGTCGACAGCCCTACGAGCAGTACTTC
TRBD2	TRBV4-3	few	TRBJ2-5	CASSQGARTPGGAQYF	TGCGCCAGCAGCCAAGGGGCAAGGACCCCCGGGGGGGCCCAGTACTTC
.	TRBV7-9	.	TRBJ2-5	CASSRQTGTTQETQYF	TGTGCCAGCAGCCGTCAAACGGGAACTACCCAAGAGACCCAGTACTTC
TRBD1	TRBV7-2	.	TRBJ2-7	CASSLMSGGLYEQYF	TGTGCCAGCAGCTTAATGTCAGGGGGCCTCTACGAGCAGTACTTC
TRBD1	TRBV30	.	TRBJ2-3	CAWSVFQVGDREYTDTQYF	TGTGCCTGGAGTGTATTTCAGGTGGGGGACAGGGAGTACACAGATACGCAGTATTTT
.	TRBV2	.	TRBJ2-7	CASTRGGLSYEQYF	TGTGCCAGCACGAGAGGGGGTCTCTCCTACGAGCAGTACTTC
TRBD1	TRBV7-9	.	TRBJ2-7	CASSLPGTGISSGYF	TGTGCCAGCAGCCTACCCGGGACAGGTATTTCGAGCGGGTACTTC
.	TRBV28	few	TRBJ1-5	CASRWDLGGNQPQHF	TGTGCCAGCAGATGGGACTTAGGAGGGAACCAGCCCCAGCATTTT
.	TRBV29-1	.	TRBJ2-7	CSVKEGPGTYEQYF	TGCAGCGTTAAAGAAGGCCCAGGGACCTACGAGCAGTACTTC
.	TRBV19	.	TRBJ2-7	CASSNGVSYEQYF	TGTGCCAGTAGTAACGGGGTCTCCTACGAGCAGTACTTC
.	TRBV5-1	.	TRBJ2-1	CASSYSGKVYNEQFF	TGCGCCAGCAGCTATTCGGGGAAGGTCTACAATGAGCAGTTCTTC
TRBD2	TRBV5-4	.	TRBJ2-1	CASSSSSGWVSYNEQFF	TGTGCCAGCAGCTCATCTAGCGGGTGGGTCTCCTACAATGAGCAGTTCTTC
.	TRBV5-1	once	TRBJ1-2	CASSPGLVLNYGYTF	TGCGCCAGCAGCCCAGGGTTGGTTCTGAACTATGGCTACACCTTC
.	TRBV5-1	.	TRBJ1-2	CASSPAGDYGYTF	TGCGCCAGCAGCCCTGCAGGGGACTATGGCTACACCTTC
.	TRBV28	once	TRBJ1-2	CASTAGVLPGYTF	TGTGCCAGCACGGCAGGGGTGCTGCCTGGCTACACCTTC
.	TRBV6-5	.	TRBJ1-1	CASSPGTRNTEAFF	TGTGCCAGCAGTCCCGGGACAAGGAACACTGAAGCTTTCTTT
.	TRBV29-1	few	TRBJ1-1	CSVTTGVEAFF	TGCAGCGTTACTACCGGGGTTGAAGCTTTCTTT
TRBD1	TRBV3-1/TRBV3-2	.	TRBJ2-1	CASSPRDRARDNEQFF	TGTGCCAGCAGCCCCCGGGACAGGGCGAGGGACAATGAGCAGTTCTTC
.	TRBV3-1/TRBV3-2	.	TRBJ2-7	CASSRPAGYEQYF	TGTGCCAGCAGCCGTCCCGCCGGCTACGAGCAGTACTTC
TRBD2	TRBV28	.	TRBJ2-5	CASRLAGVETQYF	TGTGCCAGCCGACTAGCGGGAGTGGAGACCCAGTACTTC
.	TRBV24-1	.	TRBJ2-1	CATSDLRSDEQFF	TGTGCCACCAGTGATTTGCGGAGCGATGAGCAGTTCTTC
.	TRBV19	.	TRBJ1-1	CASSIVAGLNTEAFF	TGTGCCAGTAGTATAGTGGCAGGTTTGAACACTGAAGCTTTCTTT
TRBD2	TRBV5-4	few	TRBJ2-5	CASSQVGLAKTQYF	TGTGCCAGCAGCCAGGTCGGACTAGCGAAGACCCAGTACTTC
.	TRBV6-5	.	TRBJ1-5	CASSTDSTYPQHF	TGTGCCAGCAGTACAGACAGTACGTACCCCCAGCATTTT
TRBD1	TRBV27	.	TRBJ1-2	CASRATGEDYGYTF	TGTGCCAGCAGGGCTACAGGGGAAGACTATGGCTACACCTTC
.	TRBV30	.	TRBJ1-2	CAWRGLAGTLNYGYTF	TGTGCCTGGCGGGGACTGGCAGGGACCCTTAACTATGGCTACACCTTC
TRBD1	TRBV5-6	.	TRBJ2-7	CASILRGQGYEQYF	TGTGCCAGCATCCTCCGGGGACAGGGATACGAGCAGTACTTC
.	TRBV19	.	TRBJ2-2	CASTPLGAGTGELFF	TGTGCCAGTACCCCGCTGGGGGCCGGGACCGGGGAGCTGTTTTTT
.	TRBV28	.	TRBJ1-2	CASSPGVYYGYTF	TGTGCCAGCAGTCCAGGGGTCTACTATGGCTACACCTTC
TRBD2	TRBV7-2	.	TRBJ2-1	CASSTGTSTNNEQFF	TGTGCCAGCAGCACCGGGACTAGCACCAACAATGAGCAGTTCTTC
.	TRBV5-6	few	TRBJ2-7	CASSLERESSYEQYF	TGTGCCAGCAGCTTGGAACGGGAGAGCTCCTACGAGCAGTACTTC
TRBD2	TRBV7-3	.	TRBJ2-5	CASSPGGREGETQYF	TGTGCCAGCAGCCCCGGGGGGCGGGAGGGCGAGACCCAGTACTTC
TRBD2	TRBV10-2	once	TRBJ2-7	CASSESMSSGSHEQYF	TGCGCCAGCAGTGAGTCGATGTCTAGCGGGAGCCACGAGCAGTACTTC
TRBD1	TRBV7-9	.	TRBJ2-3	CASSLAGTAYTDTQYF	TGTGCCAGCAGCTTAGCGGGGACAGCGTACACAGATACGCAGTATTTT
.	TRBV24-1	.	TRBJ2-6	CATSDSRGGAGANVLTF	TGTGCCACCAGTGATTCTCGGGGTGGGGCTGGGGCCAACGTCCTGACTTTC
TRBD1	TRBV7-2	.	TRBJ2-1	CASSWGQGAYNEQFF	TGTGCCAGCAGCTGGGGACAGGGGGCCTACAATGAGCAGTTCTTC
TRBD2	TRBV25-1	once	TRBJ2-5	CASSANRGGLETQYF	TGTGCCAGCAGTGCAAATCGGGGGGGTCTTGAGACCCAGTACTTC
.	TRBV4-3	.	TRBJ1-4	CASSQETGTGEKLFF	TGCGCCAGCAGCCAAGAGACGGGTACGGGTGAAAAACTGTTTTTT
.	TRBV14	.	TRBJ2-1	CASSQDSTSYNEQFF	TGTGCCAGCAGCCAAGATAGCACATCCTACAATGAGCAGTTCTTC
.	TRBV9	.	TRBJ1-1	CASSVDPGSNTEAFF	TGTGCCAGCAGCGTAGATCCGGGGTCTAACACTGAAGCTTTCTTT
.	TRBV7-3	once	TRBJ2-3	CASSFGGDTDTQYF	TGTGCCAGCAGCTTTGGCGGGGACACAGATACGCAGTATTTT
.	TRBV28	.	TRBJ2-7	CASSFLAGAYEQYF	TGTGCCAGCAGTTTTTTGGCGGGCGCCTACGAGCAGTACTTC